Listed below are T cell receptor beta chains from one sample, sequenced in a study of T-cell reconstitution after alpha-beta-depleted transplantation in children. TCRdb ran MiXCR on the PCR reads and lists one entry per CDR3 protein. This sample has under 450,000 distinct CDR3 sequences, with around 15% found just once. The sequencing here drew on PBMCs, mostly from graft donor cells, taken 360 days after TCRalphabeta/CD19-depleted stem cell transplant. The origin of the receptors is a boy under two years old who had a stem cell transplant for Wiskott-Aldrich syndrome, so the T cells may come from the graft donor. The CDR3 runs from the conserved cysteine through the conserved F or W. The D gene is left open where the match is weak. Rows may omit the clone size; those that give it use once, few, many or a size class.

J gene	V gene	clone size	D gene	CDR3 DNA	CDR3 protein
TRBJ2-3	TRBV24-1	few	-	TGTGCCACCAGTGATCGACAGCCTACCACAGATACGCAGTATTTT	CATSDRQPTTDTQYF
TRBJ1-2	TRBV7-2	-	-	TGTGCCAGCACCCACTCATGGGAGGTGCGGGCGCGATATGGCTACACCTTC	CASTHSWEVRARYGYTF
TRBJ2-1	TRBV20-1	few	-	TGCAGTGCTAGAGATGACCGGGACTACAATGAGCAGTTCTTC	CSARDDRDYNEQFF
TRBJ2-7	TRBV11-1	-	-	TGTGCCAGCAGCCGGGACCTACGAGACGAGCAGTACTTC	CASSRDLRDEQYF
TRBJ2-1	TRBV7-2	-	-	TGTGCCAGCAGCTTACTCCCAGCGGGCCCCTTTTACAATGAGCAGTTCTTC	CASSLLPAGPFYNEQFF
TRBJ2-3	TRBV30	-	TRBD2	TGTGCCTGGAGTGATCTCCCCACTAGCGGGGGGGCAGATACGCAGTATTTT	CAWSDLPTSGGADTQYF
TRBJ2-3	TRBV12-3/TRBV12-4	few	-	TGTGCCAGCAGTTTGGGGCAGGCTAGCACAGATACGCAGTATTTT	CASSLGQASTDTQYF
TRBJ2-3	TRBV7-8	-	-	TGTGCCAGCAGCTTTCTGTCCCTCACTTCACTTCATACGCAGTATTTT	CASSFLSLTSLHTQYF
TRBJ2-7	TRBV2	few	-	TGTGCCAGCAGGGAGCTCGCTAGCCTTTCCTACGAGCAGTACTTC	CASRELASLSYEQYF
TRBJ2-7	TRBV5-1	-	-	TGCGCCAGCAGCATCCGCGGGGTAAGCTCCTACGAGCAGTACTTC	CASSIRGVSSYEQYF
TRBJ2-1	TRBV10-3	-	TRBD2	TGTGCCATCAGTGAGGGTCTGACTAGCCTCCGGTACAATGAGCAGTTCTTC	CAISEGLTSLRYNEQFF
TRBJ2-3	TRBV5-1	few	-	TGCGCCAGCAGCCTGGGGAAGGTCACAGATACGCAGTATTTT	CASSLGKVTDTQYF
TRBJ2-2	TRBV12-3/TRBV12-4	-	TRBD1	TGTGCCGACGGGACAGGGAGCCCCTCGAACACCGGGGAGCTGTTTTTT	CADGTGSPSNTGELFF
TRBJ2-2	TRBV24-1	-	TRBD1	TGTGCCACCAGGGGGACCGGGACAGAGAACACCGGGGAGCTGTTTTTT	CATRGTGTENTGELFF
TRBJ1-5	TRBV12-3/TRBV12-4	-	-	TGTGCCAGCACCCTACGCGGGAGCAATCAGCCCCAGCATTTT	CASTLRGSNQPQHF
TRBJ2-4	TRBV12-3/TRBV12-4	few	-	TGTGCCAGCAGTTTTCGTTGGGGTGGGACAGCCAAAAACATTCAGTACTTC	CASSFRWGGTAKNIQYF
TRBJ2-7	TRBV3-1	-	TRBD2	TGTGCCAGCAGCCGGGGACTAGCGGGACTCTCCTACGAGCAGTACTTC	CASSRGLAGLSYEQYF
TRBJ2-7	TRBV7-2	few	TRBD1	TGTGCCAGCAGCTCCCGACAGGGTACTTCTTATCCTTACGAGCAGTACTTC	CASSSRQGTSYPYEQYF
TRBJ2-6	TRBV6-2/TRBV6-3	-	-	TGTGCCAGCAGTTACTCGGGTGGGATCCTCTCTGGGGCCAACGTCCTGACTTTC	CASSYSGGILSGANVLTF
TRBJ1-2	TRBV29-1	-	-	TGCAGCGTTCTGACAGATCTGGGCGGCTACACCTTC	CSVLTDLGGYTF
TRBJ2-1	TRBV4-3	-	-	TGCGCCAGCAGCCGATCGGAGACTAGTGACGATGAGCAGTTCTTC	CASSRSETSDDEQFF
TRBJ2-1	TRBV4-3	many	-	TGCGCCAGCAGCCAAGATTTTGCGGTCAGGGGAGGGCAGTTCTTC	CASSQDFAVRGGQFF
TRBJ2-1	TRBV24-1	-	TRBD2	TGTGCCACCAGTGATTCCCCCAGCGGGGGTCCGAGGCATTACAATGAGCAGTTCTTC	CATSDSPSGGPRHYNEQFF
TRBJ2-2	TRBV5-1	few	TRBD1	TGCGCCAGCAGCTTGGAGGCCACAGGGGACCACGAGACCGGGGAGCTGTTTTTT	CASSLEATGDHETGELFF
TRBJ2-7	TRBV5-1	many	-	TGCGCCAGCAGCTTGGATGGCGGGGTCTACGAGCAGTACTTC	CASSLDGGVYEQYF
TRBJ2-5	TRBV9	-	-	TGTGCCAGCAGCGTCCCGGACTCTCCCCAGGAGACCCAGTACTTC	CASSVPDSPQETQYF
TRBJ2-1	TRBV7-7	many	-	TGTGCCAGCAGCTTAGGAGCAGGGAATGAGCAGTTCTTC	CASSLGAGNEQFF
TRBJ2-1	TRBV6-1	-	-	TGTGCCAGCACCCTGCGACAGTACAATGAGCAGTTCTTC	CASTLRQYNEQFF
TRBJ2-4	TRBV24-1	-	-	TGTGCCACCAGTGAAAGCGAGGCCAAAAACATTCAGTACTTC	CATSESEAKNIQYF
TRBJ2-7	TRBV29-1	few	-	TGCAGCGCGACGACGGCGCGGTACGAGCAGTACTTC	CSATTARYEQYF
TRBJ2-5	TRBV11-2	-	TRBD1	TGTGCCAGCAGCGTTTTACCGGGACAGGGGGGGAAGACCCAGTACTTC	CASSVLPGQGGKTQYF
TRBJ1-1	TRBV7-2	few	-	TGTGCCAGCAGCGCCCACAGGGTAAGGGGCACTGAAGCTTTCTTT	CASSAHRVRGTEAFF
TRBJ2-7	TRBV7-2	-	TRBD2	TGTGCCAGCAGCTTAGCCCCGGGACTAGCGGGTTACGAGCAGTACTTC	CASSLAPGLAGYEQYF
TRBJ2-3	TRBV5-1	few	-	TGCGCCAGTAGCGCCCGGTTGGATACGCAGTATTTT	CASSARLDTQYF
TRBJ2-1	TRBV15	-	-	TGTGCCACCAGCAGAGAAGGAAATGAGCAGTTCTTC	CATSREGNEQFF
TRBJ2-7	TRBV7-6	few	TRBD1	TGTGCCAGCAGCTTACGCGGGACAGGATTAAACTACGAGCAGTACTTC	CASSLRGTGLNYEQYF
TRBJ2-2	TRBV20-1	few	-	TGCAGTGCTAGATCGTCGAGGGCCGGGGAGCTGTTTTTT	CSARSSRAGELFF
TRBJ2-1	TRBV12-3/TRBV12-4	many	-	TGTGCCAGCAGTTCAGAGGGGGGCTCTTACAATGAGCAGTTCTTC	CASSSEGGSYNEQFF
TRBJ2-3	TRBV25-1	few	-	TGTGCCAGCAGTGTCGCTAGTGGTTTTGGAGATACGCAGTATTTT	CASSVASGFGDTQYF
TRBJ1-1	TRBV6-1	-	-	TGTGCCTGTAACGTAGGGGGTCCCCTTAACACTGAAGCTTTCTTT	CACNVGGPLNTEAFF
TRBJ2-1	TRBV20-1	-	TRBD2	TGCAGTGCTAGAGTTAGGGGAGGCGGGGGGGCTCGTTCCTACAATGAGCAGTTCTTC	CSARVRGGGGARSYNEQFF
TRBJ2-1	TRBV20-1	few	TRBD2	TGCAGTGCTAGAAAGGCACTAGCGGTCTCCTACAATGAGCAGTTCTTC	CSARKALAVSYNEQFF
TRBJ2-1	TRBV20-1	-	TRBD1	TGCAGTGCTAGTGGTGACAGGGCGAACAATGAGCAGTTCTTC	CSASGDRANNEQFF
TRBJ2-7	TRBV7-6	many	-	TGTGCCAGCAGCTCCGACTCGGACTACGAGCAGTACTTC	CASSSDSDYEQYF
TRBJ2-5	TRBV12-3/TRBV12-4	few	-	TGTGCCAGCAGTTCTGCAATACAAGAGACCCAGTACTTC	CASSSAIQETQYF
TRBJ2-7	TRBV12-3/TRBV12-4	few	-	TGTGCCAGCAGTTTAACTCCCAGCGAGCAGTACTTC	CASSLTPSEQYF
TRBJ2-5	TRBV18	few	-	TGTGCCAGCTCATTCTATCGGCCGTTGTTCCAAGAGACCCAGTACTTC	CASSFYRPLFQETQYF
TRBJ2-5	TRBV11-2	-	-	TGTGCCAGCAGCTTCGGGAAACAAGAGACCCAGTACTTC	CASSFGKQETQYF
TRBJ2-3	TRBV3-1	-	-	TGTGCCACCTCCAAGGGGCTCCTAGTAACAGATACGCAGTATTTT	CATSKGLLVTDTQYF
TRBJ2-2	TRBV15	-	-	TGTGCCACCAGCAGAGGGACAGTAGTAAACACCGGGGAGCTGTTTTTT	CATSRGTVVNTGELFF
TRBJ2-3	TRBV20-1	few	-	TGCAGTGCGTGGGCGGGGGCTAGCACAGATACGCAGTATTTT	CSAWAGASTDTQYF
TRBJ2-1	TRBV9	-	TRBD2	TGTGCCAGCAGCGCAACTAGCGGTCTCTACAATGAGCAGTTCTTC	CASSATSGLYNEQFF
TRBJ2-5	TRBV7-8	few	-	TGTGCCAGCAGCTCCCCGCGAACTAGCAGTGGAGAGACCCAGTACTTC	CASSSPRTSSGETQYF
TRBJ2-4	TRBV7-2	few	-	TGTGCCAGCAGCCCCCCGAGTGGAGGCGAGGACAAAAACATTCAGTACTTC	CASSPPSGGEDKNIQYF
TRBJ1-2	TRBV19	-	TRBD1	TGTGCCAGTACTACGACAGGGCCTTATGGCTACACCTTC	CASTTTGPYGYTF
TRBJ2-3	TRBV11-2	-	TRBD2	TGTGCCAGCAGCTTCCCCCCGGGACTAGCGGGAACTGATACGCAGTATTTT	CASSFPPGLAGTDTQYF
TRBJ2-2	TRBV24-1	few	TRBD2	TGTGCCACCAGTGACTTAGCGGGAGCGAACACCGGGGAGCTGTTTTTT	CATSDLAGANTGELFF
TRBJ1-2	TRBV5-1	-	-	TGCGCCAGCAGCTTCACCTCGGGAGGACGTTATGGCTACACCTTC	CASSFTSGGRYGYTF